The 10 T cell receptor beta chains in this list originate from one sample, sequenced in a study of blood T cell repertoires in COVID-19. The data were produced by immunoSEQ multiplex PCR, yet TCRdb's version contains in-frame clones alone and is incomplete. The top ten clones hold roughly 5.2% of a sample with under 200,000 clones, 70% to 85% of them seen once. Material for sequencing was PBMCs or T cells enriched from blood (not recorded which). Source of these receptors: a woman in her sixties or seventies with acute COVID-19.

This clone appeared a single time. The chain links TRBV24-1 to TRBJ1-2; 8 bases are a match to TRBD1. The CDR3 covers 15 residues. Germline-derived CDR1 and CDR2 are KGHDR and SFDVKD. V shed 2 bases, J shed 8 bases, and the junction held 9 bases outside the gene matches. The CDR3 region is CATSDSNRGFGGYTF. The CDR3 region has the DNA TGTGCCACCAGTGATTCGAACAGGGGGTTCGGAGGCTACACCTTC.

This chain joins TRBV18 and TRBJ1-2, with 9 bases fitting TRBD1. The V gene's germline CDR1 is KGHSH and CDR2 LQKENI. This CDR3 has 15 residues. The V and J ends lost 0 bases and 5 bases, in that order; junction bases with no gene match: 4. Here the CDR3 reads CASSPPGQGWYGYTF. The CDR3 DNA sequence: TGTGCCAGCTCACCACCGGGACAGGGATGGTATGGCTACACCTTC.

The rearrangement uses TRBV6-5 and TRBJ1-2; D is unresolved. The CDR3 loop spans 13 amino acids. CDR1 is MNHEY, CDR2 SVGAGI, per germline. V dropped 6 bases and J dropped 8 bases, with 16 bases sitting between them. The CDR3 loop is CASSRGGGDGYTF. In DNA, the CDR3 is TGTGCCAGCAGCCGGGGTGGTGGTGACGGCTACACCTTC.

Worth noting for this clone: The conserved closing phenylalanine or tryptophan is absent in this CDR3, likely reflecting a read error. The limits of the CDR3 on the DNA are not certain, so only TCRdb's listed CDR3 is given. The rearrangement links TRBV7-8 to TRBJ1-2; the table names TRBD1, a call not compared with the DNA. Germline assignment: CDR1 SGHVS and CDR2 FQNEAQ. From its first to its last residue, the CDR3 has 8 amino acids. The CDR3 protein is CASSLGAL.

This clone occurred a few times. The gene calls are TRBV12-3 or TRBV12-4 and TRBJ1-2; 8 bases map to TRBD1. Trimming at V came to 7 bases and at J to 9 bases, leaving 10 bases not matched to a gene. The CDR3 sequence is 13 residues long. CDR3 amino acids: CASKQGQAPSYTF. The CDR3 region has the DNA TGTGCCAGCAAGCAGGGACAGGCCCCGAGCTACACCTTC.

The chain joins TRBV6-2 or TRBV6-3 to TRBJ2-1, with 11 bases that match TRBD2. V lost 6 bases and J lost 9; bases outside the gene matches: 10. The CDR3 consists of 15 residues. CDR1 is MNHEY and CDR2 is SVGEGT in the germline V gene. CDR3 in amino acids: CASSRPGLAEGEQFF. CDR3 coding DNA: TGTGCCAGCAGCCGTCCGGGACTAGCGGAGGGTGAGCAGTTCTTC.

J is TRBJ1-1 and V is TRBV5-4; perhaps TRBD1 as D (6 bases). The CDR3 loop spans 18 amino acids. Germline CDR1 and CDR2: SGHNT and YYREEE (reference sequence). V lost 1 base, J lost 4 bases, and 23 bases lay in between. CDR3 protein: CASSLSWTSGGGATEAFF. Written as DNA, the CDR3 is TGTGCCAGCAGCTTGTCTTGGACAAGTGGAGGGGGGGCCACTGAAGCTTTCTTT.

The chain employs TRBV7-9 and TRBJ2-1; D is perhaps TRBD1 (5 bases). CDR3 size: 12 residues. The ends were cut back, 1 base at V and 13 bases at J, with 11 bases in the middle. CDR1 is SEHNR, CDR2 FQNEAQ, per germline (reference sequence). DNA for the CDR3: TGTGCCAGCAGCTTAGAGGGGTTGTTTCAGTTCTTC. Translating it yields CASSLEGLFQFF.

The chain is built from TRBV24-1 and TRBJ2-2; maybe TRBD2 (5 bases). CDR1 is KGHDR, CDR2 SFDVKD, per germline. V was shortened by 5 bases and J by 7 bases, with 16 bases between the two germline ends. This CDR3 region has 15 residues. This chain's CDR3 is CATSAHTESGGELFF. The CDR3 region has the DNA TGTGCCACCAGTGCCCATACGGAAAGCGGCGGGGAGCTGTTTTTT.

The chain recombines TRBV27 with TRBJ1-1; D gene uncertain. CDR1 MNHEY and CDR2 SMNVEV come from the germline V gene (reference sequence). The CDR3 has 15 amino acids. V was shortened by 2 bases and J by 4 bases, with 14 bases between the two germline ends. The CDR3 here is CASSLGPEGGTEAFF. In DNA, the CDR3 is TGTGCCAGCAGTTTAGGGCCAGAGGGTGGCACTGAAGCTTTCTTT.